This TCR beta chain was observed in a study of beta chain features in type 1 diabetes. This CDR3 is built from 16 residues. Germline V gene data show CDR1 as MNHNS and CDR2 as SASEGT. Since all of the isolated RNA was reverse transcribed, expressed TCRB transcripts were what got sequenced. The assay was immunoSEQ multiplex PCR, and TCRdb's table has in-frame clones only and misses some. The sample records about 150,000 clones, about 8.5% being singletons. This clone was observed a few times. Its ends do not fully match the called genes, so a read error is possible. Material for sequencing was central memory CD4+ T cells from blood. This clonotype was obtained from a man aged 18 to 35 in good health. This rearrangement joins TRBV6-1 to TRBJ2-1; no clear D gene. DNA for the CDR3: TGTGCCAGCATTGAACATACAAGGAGCTCCTACAATGAGCAGTTCTTC. Encoded protein: CASIEHTRSSYNEQFF.